This TCR beta chain was documented in a study of shared clonotypes between healthy human individuals. General study results and limits: Sequencing depth was predicted to influence how clonotypes are shared among donors. With few donors, the genetic and exposure-history diversity represented was limited.

The V segment lost 5 bases and the J segment 4 bases; nucleotides outside the gene matches: 10. The germline V gene encodes CDR1 ENHRY and CDR2 SYGVKD. The CDR3 is 16 amino acids. Each of the donors was a healthy adult who was HIV-negative and had not had a recent acute infection or vaccination. This clone was seen only once. Antigen: not known. Deep-level assay runs were performed. TCRdb's copy holds only in-frame clones and misses some; the assay was immunoSEQ multiplex PCR. The table has 450,000 to 500,000 clones, 70% to 80% seen once. Sample: PBMCs. This clonotype was obtained from a woman in her 40s in good health. Some clones in this sample may be carry-over from other donors' samples. The chain couples TRBV10-3 to TRBJ2-2; 7 positions match TRBD1. CDR3 sequence (DNA): TGTGCCATCAGTATGTTACAGGGGACGGGCACCGGGGAGCTGTTTTTT. As protein: CAISMLQGTGTGELFF.